This TCR beta chain is from a study of OX40 agonist ivuxolimab in advanced cancers. Broader study findings: Among the lowest levels of clonal expansion were found in partial responders at 0.1-3.0 mg/kg. At 0.1 to 3.0 mg/kg and by week 6, clonal expansion occurred in CD4+ and CD8+ blood T cells.

Autoimmune disease history or systemic immunosuppression led to patients being barred. With regard to this clone: Its antigen is still unknown.

TCRdb keeps only in-frame clones here, not all; method: immunoSEQ multiplex PCR. Of 45,000 to 75,000 clones in the sample, under 90% were seen once. The CDR3 has 14 residues. V was pared by 0 bases and J by 6 bases, with 8 bases between. Germline V gives CDR1 LGHNA, CDR2 YNFKEQ. The chain is built from TRBV4-2 and TRBJ2-2; no clear D. The specimen was CD4+ or CD8+ T cells sorted from blood, collected in a trial of the OX40 agonist ivuxolimab. The sequence was obtained from an adult with an advanced solid tumor such as melanoma, head and neck, liver or kidney cancer. CDR3 bases: TGTGCCAGCAGCCAAGAGTTTGGGGCCGGGGAGCTGTTTTTT. Protein sequence: CASSQEFGAGELFF.